Ten or more counts support the clone carrying this T cell receptor (delta chain). Other DNA sequences in this sample translate to the same CDR3. Per the germline V gene, CDR1 is GEAIGNYY and CDR2 is EKD. Trimming cost V 0 bases and J 0 bases; bases outside gene matches: 6. The CDR3 contains 20 residues. These data originate in a study of gamma-delta chains in newborns, infants, children. TCRdb reprocessed the reads through CATT. This table has 14,000 to 15,000 delta-chain clones, 7.3% appearing once. Sequenced material: blood. The rearrangement links TRDV2 to TRDJ3; 11 positions match TRDD3. This TCR was recovered from a child who was a newborn, infant or young child, either healthy, febrile or measles-vaccinated (not recorded which). The chain's CDR3 is CACDTLYWGISSWDTRQMFF. CDR3 DNA: TGTGCCTGTGACACCCTGTACTGGGGGATATCCTCCTGGGACACCCGACAGATGTTTTTC.